A selection of T cell receptor beta chains follows, all from one sample in a study of shared clonotypes between healthy human individuals. The table came from immunoSEQ multiplex PCR; TCRdb's copy has only in-frame clones and leaves some out. Of hundreds of thousands of clones listed, approximately 92% are singletons. The specimen sequenced was naive CD8+ T cells sorted from blood. These receptor sequences come from a man aged 25 to 45 in good health. The CDR3 runs from the conserved cysteine through the conserved F or W. A D gene is named only where the DNA matches it firmly. Rows may omit the clone size; those that give it use once, few, many or a size class.

V	size	D	J	DNA	CDR3
TRBV6-1	.	.	TRBJ2-7	TGTGCCAGCAGTGAGGGTGGGGGGAGCTCCTACGAGCAGTACTTC	CASSEGGGSSYEQYF
TRBV11-2	.	TRBD2	TRBJ2-5	TGTGCCAGCAGCTTGGTAGCGGGAGGCGTGGAGACCCAGTACTTC	CASSLVAGGVETQYF
TRBV11-3	.	.	TRBJ2-1	TGTGCCAGCAGCTTAGCTGGGGGGTCATCTAATGAGCAGTTCTTC	CASSLAGGSSNEQFF
TRBV5-5	.	.	TRBJ1-1	TGTGCCAGCAGCTTGCCGGAGAACACTGAAGCTTTCTTT	CASSLPENTEAFF
TRBV4-1	.	TRBD1	TRBJ2-1	TGCGCCAGCACCCCTGTAGGACAGGGGTACAATGAGCAGTTCTTC	CASTPVGQGYNEQFF
TRBV29-1	.	TRBD1	TRBJ2-7	TGCAGCGTTGGGGGCCGGACAGGGGGCTACTACGAGCAGTACTTC	CSVGGRTGGYYEQYF
TRBV5-1	.	TRBD2	TRBJ2-7	TGCGCCAGCAGCTTGAGAAGCGGGGGCTCCTACGAGCAGTACTTC	CASSLRSGGSYEQYF
TRBV4-1	.	TRBD1	TRBJ1-1	TGCGCCAGCAGCCAAGAGGGACAGGGGCCGTACACTGAAGCTTTCTTT	CASSQEGQGPYTEAFF
TRBV6-5	once	TRBD1	TRBJ1-4	TGTGCCAGCAGTTCGGGACAGGGTCCTGAAAAACTGTTTTTT	CASSSGQGPEKLFF
TRBV20-1	.	.	TRBJ2-7	TGCAGTGCCGAACGGTACGAGCAGTACTTC	CSAERYEQYF
TRBV4-3	.	.	TRBJ2-7	TGCGCCAGCAGCCTTGACCGACAGGACTACGAGCAGTACTTC	CASSLDRQDYEQYF
TRBV29-1	.	.	TRBJ2-1	TGCAGCGCCACTGGGTCAGGGGGGAGGAATGAGCAGTTCTTC	CSATGSGGRNEQFF
TRBV10-2	.	TRBD1	TRBJ2-1	TGCGCCAGCAGCCGGGACAGCTTCTACAATGAGCAGTTCTTC	CASSRDSFYNEQFF
TRBV5-6	.	.	TRBJ2-4	TGTGCCAGCAGCCACCCAGAGCGTACCAAAAACATTCAGTACTTC	CASSHPERTKNIQYF
TRBV6-5	.	.	TRBJ1-2	TGTGCCAGCAGTTATGGGGGGGCTAACTATGGCTACACCTTC	CASSYGGANYGYTF
TRBV2	.	TRBD1	TRBJ2-7	TGTGCCACCACTGCCGGGACAGGGGGCATTTACGAGCAGTACTTC	CATTAGTGGIYEQYF
TRBV13	.	TRBD2	TRBJ2-1	TGTGCCAGCCGACTAGCGTCCTACAATGAGCAGTTCTTC	CASRLASYNEQFF
TRBV5-6	.	TRBD1	TRBJ2-7	TGTGCCAGCAGCCCCGGGACAGGGGGCTTCTACGAGCAGTACTTC	CASSPGTGGFYEQYF
TRBV19	.	.	TRBJ2-3	TGTGCCAGTAGTATAGCTCGGCACACAGATACGCAGTATTTT	CASSIARHTDTQYF
TRBV5-1	.	.	TRBJ2-1	TGCGCCAGCAGCTTGGTAATAGGGTTGAATGAGCAGTTCTTC	CASSLVIGLNEQFF
TRBV6-5	.	.	TRBJ1-3	TGTGCCAGCAGCAGTCGGGGGGTTAACACCATATATTTT	CASSSRGVNTIYF
TRBV2	once	TRBD2	TRBJ2-1	TGTGCCAGCAGTGCCGGGGGGGCAACCTTCTACAATGAGCAGTTCTTC	CASSAGGATFYNEQFF
TRBV19	.	.	TRBJ2-7	TGTGCCAGTAGTAGCCGGTACGAGCAGTACTTC	CASSSRYEQYF
TRBV29-1	.	TRBD2	TRBJ2-5	TGCAGCGTTGAAGATAGTGGGACTAGCGGGAGTTGGCAAGAGACCCAGTACTTC	CSVEDSGTSGSWQETQYF
TRBV12-5	.	.	TRBJ1-5	TGTGCTAGTGGTTTGGCCAATCAGCCCCAGCATTTT	CASGLANQPQHF
TRBV11-2	.	.	TRBJ2-2	TGTGCCAGCAGCTTAGAACCTAGTCACGTAAGCACCGGGGAGCTGTTTTTT	CASSLEPSHVSTGELFF
TRBV7-9	.	.	TRBJ2-5	TGTGCCAGCGCCTCGGGGGTTCAGGGGGCCCAGTACTTC	CASASGVQGAQYF
TRBV25-1	.	TRBD1	TRBJ2-7	TGTGCCAGCAGTGCCCGGACAGGGGATCACTACGAGCAGTACTTC	CASSARTGDHYEQYF
TRBV9	.	.	TRBJ2-1	TGTGCCAGCTCCACGGGCGGGGGCGATGAGCAGTTCTTC	CASSTGGGDEQFF
TRBV19	.	TRBD1	TRBJ2-7	TGTGCCAGTAGTATCGGGCAGGGGGCGAGCTCCTACGAGCAGTACTTC	CASSIGQGASSYEQYF
TRBV28	once	TRBD2	TRBJ2-1	TGTGCCAGCCATCCACGCCCCGGGACTAGGTCCAATGAGCAGTTCTTC	CASHPRPGTRSNEQFF
TRBV9	.	.	TRBJ1-5	TGTGCCAGCAGCGTAGGGGGATTTAGCAATCAGCCCCAGCATTTT	CASSVGGFSNQPQHF
TRBV5-4	.	.	TRBJ1-1	TGTGCCAGCAGCTTGTGGGGGGCTGGCACTGAAGCTTTCTTT	CASSLWGAGTEAFF
TRBV4-1	.	.	TRBJ2-5	TGCGCCAGCAGCCTTGGGCAGAGGGTAGAGACCCAGTACTTC	CASSLGQRVETQYF
TRBV10-2	.	.	TRBJ2-3	TGCGCCAGCAGTGAGTCCCCTCTCGCGGGTCCCCAAACAGATACGCAGTATTTT	CASSESPLAGPQTDTQYF
TRBV7-2	.	.	TRBJ1-5	TGTGCCAGCAGCTTCTACGATCAGCCCCAGCATTTT	CASSFYDQPQHF
TRBV19	.	.	TRBJ2-7	TGTGCCAGTAGCCATACAGGGCCGTACGAGCAGTACTTC	CASSHTGPYEQYF
TRBV11-2	.	.	TRBJ2-7	TGTGCCAGCAGCTTAGTGGCAGTAACCTACGAGCAGTACTTC	CASSLVAVTYEQYF
TRBV7-9	.	.	TRBJ2-7	TGTGCCAGCAGCGAAAGACTAGGGGTGGACGAGCAGTACTTC	CASSERLGVDEQYF
TRBV13	.	TRBD2	TRBJ2-2	TGTGCCAGCAGCCCCGCGGGAGACCGGGAGCTGTTTTTT	CASSPAGDRELFF
TRBV5-1	.	TRBD1	TRBJ2-7	TGCGCCAGCAGCTTGGCCCGACAGGGATCCTACGAGCAGTACTTC	CASSLARQGSYEQYF
TRBV19	.	TRBD1	TRBJ2-7	TGTGCCAGTAGTTTTGGGACAGGGGGCTACGAGCAGTACTTC	CASSFGTGGYEQYF
TRBV7-9	once	TRBD2	TRBJ2-7	TGTGCCAGCAGCTCAGCGCGGGGGTCAAAGGGGGAGCAGTACTTC	CASSSARGSKGEQYF
TRBV7-9	.	TRBD1	TRBJ2-7	TGTGCCAGCAGCTTAGCCGACAGGGGGACCTACGAGCAGTACTTC	CASSLADRGTYEQYF
TRBV27	.	.	TRBJ2-7	TGTGCCAGCAGTTTAACCCTCCCCGGCGAGCAGTACTTC	CASSLTLPGEQYF
TRBV30	.	.	TRBJ2-5	TGTGAGGGTCCGTACGGGACCCAGTACTTC	CEGPYGTQYF
TRBV10-1	.	TRBD2	TRBJ2-1	TGCGCCAGCAGTGGGACCCCGGGGGGGAAAAGAGACAATGAGCAGTTCTTC	CASSGTPGGKRDNEQFF
TRBV29-1	.	.	TRBJ2-7	TGCAGCGTTAGGGCGGTGATGACCTACGAGCAGTACTTC	CSVRAVMTYEQYF
TRBV2	once	TRBD1	TRBJ1-1	TGTGCCAGCAGTGAAGCGGGGACCTCCCATTCCGACAGGGGGGACGAGGAAGCTTTCTTT	CASSEAGTSHSDRGDEEAFF
TRBV11-2	.	.	TRBJ2-4	TGTGCCAGCAGTACCACAGGGAACATTCAGTACTTC	CASSTTGNIQYF
TRBV11-3	.	.	TRBJ2-7	TGTGCCAGCAGCTTAGCAGGGCCGAGCTACGAGCAGTACTTC	CASSLAGPSYEQYF
TRBV6-6	.	.	TRBJ1-2	TGTGCCAGCAGGGATACTAACTATGGCTACACCTTC	CASRDTNYGYTF
TRBV27	few	.	TRBJ1-5	TGTGCCAACGATCCGATCAAACAGGCCTCCAATCAGCCCCAGCATTTT	CANDPIKQASNQPQHF
TRBV15	.	.	TRBJ2-1	TGTGCCACCAGCAGAGATGGTGTCCCCCGCAATGAGCAGTTCTTC	CATSRDGVPRNEQFF
TRBV7-9	.	.	TRBJ2-3	TGTGCCAGCAGCCTTGTTAAAGATACGCAGTATTTT	CASSLVKDTQYF
TRBV9	.	.	TRBJ2-7	TGTGCCAGCAGCCCCTGGGGATCCCAGGCTTACGAGCAGTACTTC	CASSPWGSQAYEQYF
TRBV19	.	.	TRBJ1-1	TGTGCCAGTAGTCCCACAGGGTACGGCACTGAAGCTTTCTTT	CASSPTGYGTEAFF
TRBV6-5	.	.	TRBJ1-3	TGTGCCAGCAGTTATGGGGTTCGAAACACCATATATTTT	CASSYGVRNTIYF
TRBV7-9	.	TRBD2	TRBJ2-7	TGTGCCAGCAGCTTAGGGTCGGGAGGCGAGCAGTACTTC	CASSLGSGGEQYF